Below, 18 T cell receptor beta chains from the same sample are listed, as sequenced in a study of vaccination and CD4 T cells after COVID-19. The treatment was: roughly 11-day PBMC culture with coronavirus spike peptide pools or control peptides (ViraFEST assay). Cultured CD4+ T cell DNA underwent sequencing with the Oncomine TCR Beta short-read assay. One entry per CDR3 protein results from TCRdb running MiXCR on the PCR reads. The sample consists of around 7,700 distinct CDR3 sequences, 60% to 70% of them appearing once. These TCRs' antigens remain unknown. The sample comprised CD4+ T cells from blood, cultured in vitro. These receptors were taken from a human donor who had recovered from COVID-19.

This clonotype was seen a handful of times. The rearrangement links TRBV20-1 to TRBJ2-3; possible D gene TRBD2, 5 bases. Germline lookup yields CDR1 DFQATT and CDR2 SNEGSKA (reference sequence). V was shortened by 3 bases and J by 6 bases, with 22 bases between the two germline ends. The CDR3 totals 16 residues. The CDR3 DNA follows: TGCAGTGCTAGGAGGGTGGGAGTTCACTTGATGGATACGCAGTATTTT. It translates to CSARRVGVHLMDTQYF.

This clonotype was recorded a few times. The chain joins TRBV20-1 to TRBJ1-3; TRBD1 aligns across 7 bases. V shed 4 bases, J shed 0 bases, and the junction held 6 bases outside the gene matches. This CDR3 contains 15 residues. Per the germline V gene, CDR1 is DFQATT and CDR2 is SNEGSKA (reference sequence). The CDR3 sequence: CSATKDRDSGNTIYF. CDR3 DNA: TGCAGTGCTACTAAAGACAGGGACTCTGGAAACACCATATATTTT.

The chain links TRBV5-6 to TRBJ1-1; D gene unclear. The germline V and J ends were trimmed by 4 bases and 6 bases, with 13 bases remaining between them. This CDR3 is built from 13 residues. Per the germline V gene, CDR1 is SGHDT and CDR2 is YYEEEE. Here the CDR3 DNA reads TGTGCCAGCAGCGGAATGTTGAGAGCTGAAGCTTTCTTT. This gives the protein CASSGMLRAEAFF.

This clonotype was seen a few times. This chain links TRBV6-2 or TRBV6-3 with TRBJ1-4; 7 bases agree with TRBD1. The V gene end was trimmed by 3 bases and the J gene end by 3 bases; junction bases not matched to a gene: 4. The CDR3 length is 15 residues. Germline V gives CDR1 MNHEY, CDR2 SVGEGT. The chain's CDR3 is CASSYRGQPNEKLFF. The CDR3 bases are TGTGCCAGCAGTTATCGGGGACAGCCTAATGAAAAACTGTTTTTT.

In its sample, this clonotype was seen once. The CDR3 loop is CASSAVVGAAQETQYF. The CDR3, as DNA: TGTGCCAGTAGTGCCGTGGTCGGGGCAGCCCAAGAGACCCAGTACTTC. The gene calls are TRBV19 and TRBJ2-5; the D call may be TRBD1 or TRBD2 (5 bases each). V was cut by 5 bases and J by 1 base, with 17 bases left in between. CDR3 length equals 16 residues. From germline, CDR1 is LNHDA and CDR2 SQIVND (reference sequence).

This clonotype was observed a handful of times. The chain couples TRBV24-1 to TRBJ2-5; weak D call: TRBD1 (6 bases). CDR1 and CDR2 (germline): KGHDR, SFDVKD. This CDR3 contains 16 residues. Trimming stripped 0 bases from V and 3 bases from J, with 13 bases between. CDR3 in DNA: TGTGCCACCAGTGATTTGAAGTTCAGGGGAGAAGAGACCCAGTACTTC. This encodes CATSDLKFRGEETQYF.

This rearrangement joins TRBV19 to TRBJ2-2, with TRBD1 matching over 9 bases. The CDR3 is 16 residues long. V dropped 7 bases and J dropped 1; count of bases not matched to a gene: 7. The germline CDR1 and CDR2 sequences are LNHDA and SQIVND (reference sequence). The DNA for the CDR3 is TGTGCCAGTATCGACCGGGACAGGGTGAACACCGGGGAGCTGTTTTTT. The encoded protein is CASIDRDRVNTGELFF.

The chain is built from TRBV7-8 and TRBJ2-1; D not resolved. The CDR3 is 17 amino acids. V was shortened by 1 base and J by 0 bases, with 13 bases between the two germline ends. From germline, CDR1 is SGHVS and CDR2 FQNEAQ. The CDR3 nucleotides are TGTGCCAGCAGCTTAGTTACCGAGTACTACTCCTACAATGAGCAGTTCTTC. This encodes CASSLVTEYYSYNEQFF.

V gene TRBV7-9 combines with J gene TRBJ2-3; 13 positions match TRBD2. This CDR3 comprises 18 residues. The germline V gene has CDR1 SEHNR and CDR2 FQNEAQ (reference sequence). V dropped 5 bases and J dropped 3; count of bases not matched to a gene: 11. The CDR3 DNA reads as TGTGCCAGCAGCCGGAGGCAGGGGACTAGCGGGGTAACAGATACGCAGTATTTT. Amino acid sequence: CASSRRQGTSGVTDTQYF. Full variable domain (remainder filled in from reference TRBV7-9 and TRBJ2-3): DTGVSQNPRHKITKRGQNVTFRCDPISEHNRLYWYRQTLGQGPEFLTYFQNEAQLEKSRLLSDRFSAERPKGSFSTLEIQRTEQGDSAMYLCASSRRQGTSGVTDTQYFGPGTRLTVL.

The chain carries TRBV5-1 and TRBJ1-6; 7 nucleotides align to TRBD1. Looked up from germline, CDR1 is SGHRS and CDR2 is YFSETQ. The CDR3 length is 17 residues. The V segment lost 2 bases and the J segment 0 bases; nucleotides outside the gene matches: 5. CDR3 region: CASSFGTASSYNSPLHF. DNA for the CDR3: TGCGCCAGCAGCTTCGGGACAGCGAGCTCCTATAATTCACCCCTCCACTTT.

The chain uses TRBV28 and TRBJ2-5; possible D gene TRBD2, 6 bases. The CDR3 has 15 residues. V was trimmed by 4 bases and J by 2 bases, leaving 14 bases between them. Germline-derived CDR1 and CDR2 are MDHEN and SYDVKM. CDR3 region: CASSSGRAGQETQYF. CDR3 DNA sequence: TGTGCCAGCAGTTCCGGTAGGGCGGGACAAGAGACCCAGTACTTC. The variable domain in full, with the rest retrieved from reference TRBV28 and TRBJ2-5, is DVKVTQSSRYLVKRTGEKVFLECVQDMDHENMFWYRQDPGLGLRLIYFSYDVKMKEKGDIPEGYSVSREKKERFSLILESASTNQTSMYLCASSSGRAGQETQYFGPGTRLLVL.

V is TRBV7-2 and J is TRBJ1-2; D remains ambiguous. Trimming removed 2 bases at V and 0 bases at J, with 10 bases between. Germline CDR1 is SGHTA and CDR2 is FQGNSA. The CDR3 length is 15 residues. CDR3 bases: TGTGCCAGCAGCTTAAAGTCTGGGACTAACTATGGCTACACCTTC. Translated: CASSLKSGTNYGYTF.

The chain is built from TRBV3-1 and TRBJ2-7, with 12 bases matching TRBD2. Germline CDR1 and CDR2: LGHDT and YNNKEL (reference sequence). V dropped 4 bases and J dropped 12; count of bases not matched to a gene: 10. CDR3 length: 14 amino acids. The CDR3 reads CASSLRTSGVVVYF. CDR3 bases: TGTGCCAGCAGCCTACGGACTAGCGGGGTCGTTGTGTACTTC.

The chain joins TRBV12-3 or TRBV12-4 to TRBJ2-5; TRBD1 aligns across 9 bases. The CDR3 has 16 amino acids. The ends lost 6 bases at V and 5 bases at J; junction bases unmatched: 13. CDR3 residues: CASSPDPGQGIETQYF. For the CDR3, the DNA is TGTGCCAGCAGCCCCGACCCGGGACAGGGAATCGAGACCCAGTACTTC.

A few counts support this clonotype. CDR3 coding DNA: TGTGCCAGCAGTGCATTGGGCAATGAGCAGTTCTTC. Translation: CASSALGNEQFF. This chain uses TRBV2 with TRBJ2-1; D unclear. V shed 4 bases and J shed 6 bases, with 7 bases lying between them. CDR3 length: 12 amino acids. Per germline, CDR1 SNHLY and CDR2 FYNNEI.

The V gene is TRBV7-2, the J gene TRBJ1-4, with 11 bases that match TRBD1. V shed 5 bases, J shed 7 bases, and the junction held 6 bases outside the gene matches. Germline lookup yields CDR1 SGHTA and CDR2 FQGNSA. This CDR3 has 15 amino acids. The CDR3 bases are TGTGCCAGCAGCGGCCTCGGGACAGGGGGTGAAAAACTGTTTTTT. Its protein is CASSGLGTGGEKLFF.

This chain joins TRBV28 and TRBJ2-6; D is ambiguous. The CDR3 runs 14 residues. Between the trimmed V and J ends, which lost 6 bases and 3 bases, there was a span of 9 bases. CDR1 and CDR2 (germline): MDHEN, SYDVKM. This CDR3 reads CASSPPRGANVLTF. CDR3 DNA: TGTGCCAGCAGCCCTCCACGTGGGGCCAACGTCCTGACTTTC.

The J gene is TRBJ2-1, the V gene TRBV11-2; D ambiguous. Germline values: CDR1 SGHAT, CDR2 FQNNGV. The CDR3 runs to 15 residues. Trimming stripped 0 bases from V and 0 bases from J, with 6 bases between. The CDR3 region is CASSLDLVSYNEQFF. The CDR3 coding sequence is TGTGCCAGCAGCTTAGACCTGGTCTCCTACAATGAGCAGTTCTTC.